A selection of T cell receptor beta chains follows, all from one sample in a study of breast tumors, draining lymph nodes, adjacent tissues. TCRdb re-analysed the multiplex PCR reads in MiXCR, keeping a single row per CDR3 protein. The sample yields 200,000 to 250,000 distinct CDR3 sequences, 32% seen once. Sequences were obtained from axillary lymph node tissue. These receptors were taken from a female donor with breast cancer. Some clones in this sample may be carry-over from other donors' samples. The CDR3 runs from the conserved cysteine through the conserved F or W. D genes are given only for firm matches. The listing skips clone size in some rows; elsewhere it reads once, few, many or a size class.

many	TRBV9	TRBJ2-3	TRBD2	13	CASSGGPTDTQYF	TGTGCCAGTTCGGGAGGGCCTACAGATACGCAGTATTTT
-	TRBV19	TRBJ1-2	-	14	CASSRPTGYDGYTF	TGTGCCAGTAGTAGGCCAACAGGGTACGATGGCTACACCTTC
-	TRBV6-5	TRBJ2-5	-	14	CASSHDHGQETQYF	TGTGCCAGCAGTCACGACCACGGCCAAGAGACCCAGTACTTC
-	TRBV7-9	TRBJ2-7	-	14	CASSQEPEPYEQYF	TGTGCCAGCAGCCAAGAGCCCGAACCTTACGAGCAGTACTTC
many	TRBV6-5	TRBJ1-5	TRBD1	13	CASSGDRNQPQHF	TGTGCCAGCAGTGGGGACAGGAATCAGCCCCAGCATTTT
many	TRBV9	TRBJ2-3	-	17	CASSAGLTYSAGDTQYF	TGTGCCAGCAGCGCAGGGTTAACGTACTCCGCGGGGGATACGCAGTATTTT
many	TRBV6-1	TRBJ1-2	TRBD1	16	CASARRPGQGVFGYTF	TGTGCCAGCGCAAGGAGACCGGGACAGGGGGTCTTTGGCTACACCTTC
many	TRBV6-1	TRBJ2-7	-	16	CASIPLGGYSSYEQYF	TGTGCCAGCATTCCTCTTGGGGGCTACAGCTCCTACGAGCAGTACTTC
few	TRBV27	TRBJ2-3	-	15	CARKRSGPNTDTQYF	TGTGCCAGGAAAAGATCGGGACCAAACACAGATACGCAGTATTTT
-	TRBV30	TRBJ1-2	-	16	CAWTREAGTLEYGYTF	TGTGCCTGGACGCGGGAAGCCGGGACCCTGGAGTATGGCTACACCTTC
many	TRBV5-1	TRBJ2-7	-	13	CASSLSLRGEQYF	TGCGCCAGCAGCTTAAGTCTCCGAGGCGAGCAGTACTTC
-	TRBV6-5	TRBJ2-7	TRBD2	15	CASSPRGGGGYEQYF	TGTGCCAGCAGCCCAAGGGGCGGGGGGGGGTACGAACAGTACTTC
-	TRBV27	TRBJ2-3	-	16	CASSLTPTGPTDTQYF	TGTGCCAGCAGCCTCACCCCGACAGGTCCCACAGATACGCAGTATTTT
many	TRBV9	TRBJ2-5	-	14	CASSVGQSQETQYF	TGTGCCAGCAGCGTAGGACAGTCACAAGAGACCCAGTACTTC
many	TRBV28	TRBJ2-5	-	13	CASSGSRGETQYF	TGTGCCAGCAGTGGGTCCAGGGGAGAGACCCAGTACTTC
many	TRBV20-1	TRBJ2-1	TRBD2	14	CSANRLAEGDEQFF	TGCAGTGCTAATCGACTAGCGGAAGGCGATGAGCAGTTCTTC
many	TRBV6-5	TRBJ1-3	-	14	CASSYKSSGNTIYF	TGTGCCAGCAGTTACAAGAGCTCTGGAAACACCATATATTTT
-	TRBV6-1	TRBJ1-5	-	14	CASSVPLLHQPQHF	TGTGCCAGCAGTGTTCCCTTGTTGCATCAGCCCCAGCATTTT
many	TRBV20-1	TRBJ2-5	-	14	CSARVTPDQETQYF	TGCAGTGCTAGAGTGACACCCGACCAAGAGACCCAGTACTTC
many	TRBV25-1	TRBJ2-1	TRBD1	15	CASRIRDRVFFEQFF	TGTGCCAGCAGAATCCGGGACAGGGTTTTTTTTGAGCAGTTCTTC
many	TRBV11-2	TRBJ2-1	-	17	CASSLVGSRGLYNEQFF	TGTGCCAGCAGCTTAGTAGGAAGTCGCGGACTATACAATGAGCAGTTCTTC
many	TRBV30	TRBJ2-5	-	12	CAWIKGGETQYF	TGTGCCTGGATTAAAGGGGGAGAGACCCAGTACTTC
few	TRBV25-1	TRBJ2-7	-	12	CASTGTSYEQYF	TGTGCCAGCACAGGGACCTCTTACGAGCAGTACTTC
-	TRBV5-1	TRBJ2-3	-	16	CASGHVGVRKADTQYF	TGCGCCAGCGGCCACGTGGGGGTACGGAAAGCAGATACGCAGTATTTT
many	TRBV7-9	TRBJ2-3	-	16	CASSLVSSASTDTQYF	TGTGCCAGCAGCTTAGTTAGTAGCGCAAGCACAGATACGCAGTATTTT
many	TRBV6-4	TRBJ2-2	TRBD1	15	CASSPRTGPTGELFF	TGTGCCAGCAGCCCTCGGACAGGGCCCACCGGGGAGCTGTTTTTT
many	TRBV9	TRBJ2-3	-	15	CASSVSPASTDTQYF	TGTGCCAGCAGCGTCAGCCCAGCTAGCACAGATACGCAGTATTTT
many	TRBV7-3	TRBJ2-5	-	15	CASSRLGAGQETQYF	TGTGCCAGCAGCCGACTTGGTGCAGGGCAAGAGACCCAGTACTTC
many	TRBV7-8	TRBJ2-3	TRBD2	15	CASRRPGTKSDTQYF	TGTGCCAGCAGACGGCCCGGGACTAAATCCGATACGCAGTATTTT
-	TRBV9	TRBJ2-2	-	15	CASSVGLGGSGELFF	TGTGCCAGCAGCGTAGGGCTCGGAGGGTCTGGGGAGCTGTTTTTT
-	TRBV19	TRBJ1-2	TRBD1	15	CASSIWGQGNYGYTF	TGTGCCAGCAGTATCTGGGGACAGGGCAACTATGGCTACACCTTC